The rows below give T cell receptor beta chains drawn from one sample of a study of blood T cell repertoires in COVID-19. Method: immunoSEQ multiplex PCR; TCRdb's copy keeps in-frame clones and lacks some. The sample shows 55,000 to 75,000 clones, 88% of them seen only once. Sample: peripheral blood. These receptors were collected from a man in his fifties with active COVID-19. The CDR3 runs from the conserved cysteine through the conserved F or W. The D gene is left open where the match is weak. Clone size is given for some rows only: seen once, a few or many times, or a class if the clone is expanded.

j_call clone_size d_call v_call cdr3_aa cdr3_nt
TRBJ1-5 NA TRBD1 TRBV7-9 CASSSSGGNQPQHF TGTGCCAGCAGCTCATCAGGGGGAAATCAGCCCCAGCATTTT
TRBJ1-6 NA NA TRBV3-1/TRBV3-2 CASSQGTVKSPLHF TGTGCCAGCAGCCAAGGGACAGTAAAATCACCCCTCCACTTT
TRBJ1-1 NA NA TRBV7-2 CASSWTASMNTEAFF TGTGCCAGCAGCTGGACAGCCTCGATGAACACTGAAGCTTTCTTT
TRBJ2-3 NA TRBD2 TRBV11-2 CASSLSGGDTQYF TGTGCCAGCAGCTTGAGCGGGGGAGATACGCAGTATTTT
TRBJ2-5 once TRBD1 TRBV2 CASNRDRSQETQYF TGTGCCAGCAACCGGGACAGGAGTCAAGAGACCCAGTACTTC
TRBJ2-2 NA TRBD2 TRBV2 CASSRREDNTGELFF TGTGCCAGCAGCCGGCGGGAGGACAACACCGGGGAGCTGTTTTTT
TRBJ2-3 NA NA TRBV7-2 CASSLPPGDTDTQYF TGTGCCAGCAGCTTGCCCCCCGGGGACACAGATACGCAGTATTTT
TRBJ2-1 NA NA TRBV4-1 CASSQGAVSYNEQFF TGCGCCAGCAGCCAGGGGGCGGTGTCCTACAATGAGCAGTTCTTC
TRBJ1-4 NA NA TRBV18 CASSPGGTLNEKLFF TGTGCCAGCTCACCAGGGGGGACGCTGAATGAAAAACTGTTTTTT
TRBJ2-1 NA NA TRBV9 CASSVRDNEQFF TGTGCCAGCAGCGTACGTGACAATGAGCAGTTCTTC
TRBJ2-7 NA TRBD1 TRBV19 CASSPGTGPFYEQYF TGTGCCAGTAGTCCCGGGACAGGACCCTTCTACGAGCAGTACTTC
TRBJ1-1 NA TRBD1 TRBV10-3 CAISRDRGYTEAFF TGTGCCATCAGCCGGGACAGGGGGTATACTGAAGCTTTCTTT
TRBJ2-2 NA NA TRBV3-1/TRBV3-2 CASSQDGRGQNAAGANTGELFF TGTGCCAGCAGCCAAGACGGTAGGGGTCAGAACGCCGCTGGCGCGAACACCGGGGAGCTGTTTTTT
TRBJ1-5 NA NA TRBV4-2 CASSQESGRLQPQHF TGTGCCAGCAGCCAAGAATCCGGGAGACTTCAGCCCCAGCATTTT
TRBJ2-7 NA NA TRBV29-1 CSVLVGGYEQYF TGCAGCGTTCTGGTGGGGGGCTACGAGCAGTACTTC
TRBJ2-3 NA TRBD2 TRBV9 CASSLRLAGGPADTQYF TGTGCCAGCAGCCTCCGACTAGCGGGGGGCCCCGCGGATACGCAGTATTTT
TRBJ2-2 once NA TRBV12-3/TRBV12-4 CASSGDTGELFF TGTGCCAGCAGCGGGGACACCGGGGAGCTGTTTTTT
TRBJ1-6 NA NA TRBV19 CASSIGASHSPLHF TGTGCCAGTAGTATTGGGGCCAGTCATTCACCCCTCCACTTT
TRBJ1-6 NA NA TRBV27 CASSENQGKRAGSPLHF TGTGCCAGCAGCGAAAACCAGGGGAAGAGGGCAGGTTCACCCCTCCACTTT
TRBJ2-1 NA TRBD2 TRBV5-1 CASSLAVGGGSSYNEQFF TGCGCCAGCAGCTTGGCTGTAGGCGGGGGAAGCTCCTACAATGAGCAGTTCTTC
TRBJ2-2 NA NA TRBV3-1/TRBV3-2 CASSPTRSTGELFF TGTGCCAGCAGCCCAACCCGCAGCACCGGGGAGCTGTTTTTT
TRBJ2-1 once NA TRBV18 CASSPYQGPGEQFF TGTGCCAGCTCACCTTATCAGGGTCCGGGTGAGCAGTTCTTC
TRBJ1-6 NA NA TRBV14 CASSPRRQVEKYNSPLHF TGTGCCAGCAGCCCCCGAAGGCAGGTTGAGAAGTATAATTCACCCCTCCACTTT
TRBJ2-5 NA TRBD2 TRBV5-1 CASSSGGAGDQYF TGCGCCAGCAGTTCGGGTGGGGCGGGGGACCAGTACTTC
TRBJ1-6 few TRBD1 TRBV27 CASRLDRAGSPLHF TGTGCCAGCAGACTAGACAGGGCAGGATCACCCCTCCACTTT